This T cell receptor (beta chain) was retrieved from a study of T cell changes during pregnancy in multiple sclerosis. Generated by immunoSEQ multiplex PCR, the TCRdb table keeps only in-frame clones and is missing some. The sample contains roughly 90,000 clones, approximately 95% of which appear only once. The sequence came from a female donor with multiple sclerosis, enrolled in a pregnancy study. Source: peripheral blood, taken in the first trimester of pregnancy.

The CDR3 loop reads CATSRRDRLYEQYF. The CDR3 nucleotides are TGTGCCACCAGCCGCCGGGACAGGCTTTACGAGCAGTACTTC. The rearrangement links TRBV15 to TRBJ2-7; 8 positions match TRBD1. Trimming took 5 bases from V and 4 from J; bases not matched to a gene: 7. Germline loops: CDR1 LNHNV, CDR2 YYDKDF (reference sequence). The CDR3 is made up of 14 amino acids.